This T cell receptor (beta chain) was found in a study of T cell responses to AZD1222 COVID-19 vaccine. The CDR3 spans 16 residues. CDR1 is SGHTA and CDR2 is FQGNSA in the germline V gene. V was shortened by 5 bases and J by 0 bases, with 14 bases between the two germline ends. Comments on this clone: What it binds is unknown.

Some clones are missing from TCRdb's copy, which holds only in-frame ones; the method was immunoSEQ multiplex PCR. In total, the table holds around 150,000 clones. Study-level findings and limits: Only 5 or 6 people who got AZD1222 tested seropositive at baseline.

The chain uses TRBV7-2 and TRBJ1-5, with D perhaps matching TRBD1 (6 bases). Sequencing was performed on peripheral blood. This TCR came from an adult in good health. The CDR3 coding sequence is TGTGCCAGCAGCCGGTTCTCGGACAGTAGCAATCAGCCCCAGCATTTT. It specifies CASSRFSDSSNQPQHF.